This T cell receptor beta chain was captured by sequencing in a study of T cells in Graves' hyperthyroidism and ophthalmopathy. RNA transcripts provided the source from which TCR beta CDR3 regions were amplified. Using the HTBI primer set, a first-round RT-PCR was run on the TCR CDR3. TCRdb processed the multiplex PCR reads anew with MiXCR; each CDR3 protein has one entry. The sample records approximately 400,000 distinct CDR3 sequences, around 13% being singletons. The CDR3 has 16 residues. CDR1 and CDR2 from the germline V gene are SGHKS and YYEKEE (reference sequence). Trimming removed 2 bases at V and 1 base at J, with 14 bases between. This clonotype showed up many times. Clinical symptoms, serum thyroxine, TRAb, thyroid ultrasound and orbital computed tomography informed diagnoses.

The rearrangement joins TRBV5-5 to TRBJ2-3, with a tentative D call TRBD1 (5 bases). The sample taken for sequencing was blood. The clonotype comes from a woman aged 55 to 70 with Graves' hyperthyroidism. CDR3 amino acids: CASSLSSPRGTDTQYF. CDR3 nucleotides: TGTGCCAGCAGCTTAAGTTCTCCCAGGGGCACAGATACGCAGTATTTT.